Below, 22 T cell receptor beta chains from the same sample are listed, as sequenced in a study of OX40 agonist ivuxolimab in advanced cancers. The assay was immunoSEQ multiplex PCR, and TCRdb's table has in-frame clones only and misses some. The sample consists of 65,000 to 75,000 clones, around 87% of them appearing once. Source: CD4+ or CD8+ T cells sorted from blood, taken in a trial of the OX40 agonist ivuxolimab. Receptors originate from an adult with an advanced solid tumor such as melanoma, head and neck, liver or kidney cancer.

V is TRBV7-9 and J is TRBJ2-3, with a weak D call TRBD2 (6 bases). The CDR3 totals 14 residues. Trimming took off 1 base at V and 6 bases at J, with 11 bases between the two ends. CDR1 and CDR2 from the germline V gene are SEHNR and FQNEAQ (reference sequence). The CDR3 sequence: CASSLGGGADTQYF. The CDR3 DNA follows: TGTGCCAGCAGCTTAGGTGGAGGGGCGGATACGCAGTATTTT.

The CDR3 nucleotides read TGTGCCAGCAGTCCGACCGGGACAATACACTATGGCTACACCTTC. It encodes CASSPTGTIHYGYTF. This rearrangement joins TRBV6-5 to TRBJ1-2, with a tentative D call TRBD1 (6 bases). V lost 5 bases, J lost 3 bases, and 16 bases lay in between. CDR1 is MNHEY and CDR2 is SVGAGI in the germline V gene. This CDR3 spans 15 amino acids.

The chain recombines TRBV5-6 with TRBJ1-4; 7 bases agree with TRBD1. The trim removed 3 bases at V and 8 bases at J, leaving 7 bases unmatched. There are 14 residues in the CDR3. Germline CDR1 and CDR2: SGHDT and YYEEEE. CDR3 DNA sequence: TGTGCCAGCAGCTATTCCGGGACAGTAGAAAAACTGTTTTTT. Residues: CASSYSGTVEKLFF. Full variable domain (rest looked up from reference TRBV5-6 and TRBJ1-4): DAGVTQSPTHLIKTRGQQVTLRCSPKSGHDTVSWYQQALGQGPQFIFQYYEEEERQRGNFPDRFSGHQFPNYSSELNVNALLLGDSALYLCASSYSGTVEKLFFGSGTQLSVL.

V usage is TRBV11-3 and J usage is TRBJ2-7; D could derive from TRBD1 or TRBD2 (5 bases each). Germline values: CDR1 SGHNT, CDR2 YENEEA. CDR3 length: 15 residues. Trimming left V 5 bases short and J 2 bases short, with 16 bases between. The CDR3 bases are TGTGCCAGCAGCCCACCCGGGGCAGCAGCCTACGAGCAGTACTTC. Translating gives CASSPPGAAAYEQYF. Full variable domain (outside the CDR3, taken from reference TRBV11-3 and TRBJ2-7): EAGVVQSPRYKIIEKKQPVAFWCNPISGHNTLYWYLQNLGQGPELLIRYENEEAVDDSQLPKDRFSAERLKGVDSTLKIQPAELGDSAVYLCASSPPGAAAYEQYFGPGTRLTVT.

The V call is TRBV4-3, the J call TRBJ2-3, with TRBD1 matching 9 bases. The germline V gene encodes CDR1 LGHNA and CDR2 YSLEER. Trimming took 4 bases from V and 4 from J; bases not matched to a gene: 6. The CDR3 length is 15 residues. Here the CDR3 DNA reads TGCGCCAGCAGCCGAACAGGGGGCGGTCCAGATACGCAGTATTTT. This translates into CASSRTGGGPDTQYF.

This rearrangement joins TRBV19 to TRBJ2-7, with D unresolved. Looked up from germline, CDR1 is LNHDA and CDR2 is SQIVND (reference sequence). V lost 3 bases and J 6 bases, leaving 15 bases between the germline ends. The CDR3 length is 14 residues. CDR3 in amino acids: CASSIFFGVREQYF. CDR3 in DNA: TGTGCCAGTAGTATCTTTTTTGGGGTTCGCGAGCAGTACTTC.

The chain has TRBV27 and TRBJ2-7, with TRBD1 as a possible D gene (5 bases). Looked up from germline, CDR1 is MNHEY and CDR2 is SMNVEV (reference sequence). The V and J ends lost 2 bases and 2 bases respectively, with 13 bases between them. This CDR3 has 15 amino acids. CDR3 DNA sequence: TGTGCCAGCAGTTTAGGGCAGGGTAGGGCCTACGAGCAGTACTTC. Translated, it gives CASSLGQGRAYEQYF.

The chain has TRBV9 and TRBJ2-1; a possible D gene is TRBD2 (5 bases). Germline CDR1 reads SGDLS; CDR2 reads YYNGEE. V lost 2 bases and J lost 4, with 7 bases in between. The CDR3 contains 13 residues. In nucleotides, the CDR3 is TGTGCCAGCAGCGTCGAGGGATACAATGAGCAGTTCTTC. This gives the protein CASSVEGYNEQFF.

The chain has TRBV4-2 and TRBJ1-2; possible D gene TRBD1, 5 bases. Germline V gives CDR1 LGHNA, CDR2 YNFKEQ. The CDR3 runs 16 residues. Deletions cut 0 bases from V and 2 bases from J, with 13 bases between. CDR3 nucleotides: TGTGCCAGCAGCCAAGATGGCAGTAGGGGCAACTATGGCTACACCTTC. It yields the protein CASSQDGSRGNYGYTF.

The rearrangement joins TRBV5-6 to TRBJ1-2; D gene ambiguous. Germline values: CDR1 SGHDT, CDR2 YYEEEE. V was cut by 0 bases and J by 7 bases, with 13 bases left in between. CDR3 length: 14 amino acids. In nucleotides, the CDR3 is TGTGCCAGCAGCTTGGGGAGGGCGGTAGGTGGCTACACCTTC. Translating it yields CASSLGRAVGGYTF.

The V call is TRBV23-1, the J call TRBJ1-1; D uncertain. TRBV23-1 is treated as an ORF (open reading frame) with a function not yet certain. With 0 bases removed from V and 0 bases from J, the gap between germline ends came to 8 bases. This CDR3 has 15 amino acids. CDR3 loop: CASSQSDGLNTEAFF. The CDR3 DNA is TGCGCCAGCAGTCAATCGGACGGTTTGAACACTGAAGCTTTCTTT.

This clone was seen a single time. The CDR3 DNA reads as TGTGCCAGCAGCAACACTGGATTTAGTTCACCCCTCCACTTT. Translating gives CASSNTGFSSPLHF. The chain combines TRBV7-2 with TRBJ1-6; D not certain. V dropped 5 bases and J dropped 9 bases, with 14 bases sitting between them. This CDR3 region has 14 residues. From germline, CDR1 is SGHTA and CDR2 FQGNSA.

The chain carries TRBV7-2 and TRBJ2-7; 8 bases fit TRBD1. CDR1 and CDR2 (germline): SGHTA, FQGNSA. J gave up 4 bases and V 5 bases, and 7 bases lay outside the gene matches. This CDR3 is built from 14 residues. CDR3 coding DNA: TGTGCCAGCAGCCCCAGGGACAGGAGATACGAGCAGTACTTC. This translates into CASSPRDRRYEQYF.

The V gene is TRBV2, the J gene TRBJ2-5, with 10 nucleotides matching TRBD2. The ends lost 1 base at V and 4 bases at J; junction bases unmatched: 27. Germline loops: CDR1 SNHLY, CDR2 FYNNEI. The CDR3 has 23 amino acids. CDR3 in DNA: TGTGCCAGCAGTGAAGTTGCAGGGGGCGAGCGGGAGGGCCTAGCGCGAATTCGAGAGACCCAGTACTTC. It is translated as CASSEVAGGEREGLARIRETQYF. Full variable domain (missing parts from reference TRBV2 and TRBJ2-5): EPEVTQTPSHQVTQMGQEVILRCVPISNHLYFYWYRQILGQKVEFLVSFYNNEISEKSEIFDDQFSVERPDGSNFTLKIRSTKLEDSAMYFCASSEVAGGEREGLARIRETQYFGPGTRLLVL.

The chain links TRBV28 to TRBJ1-2; possibly TRBD1 for D (6 bases). V was trimmed by 7 bases and J by 2 bases, leaving 23 bases between them. This CDR3 comprises 17 residues. Germline V lookup: CDR1 MDHEN, CDR2 SYDVKM. The DNA of the CDR3 is TGTGCCAGCACACCGGGCGGCAGGGGCAACCGAAACTATGGCTACACCTTC. It yields the protein CASTPGGRGNRNYGYTF.

V gene TRBV28 combines with J gene TRBJ2-5, with D perhaps matching TRBD1 (7 bases). This CDR3 is built from 14 residues. CDR1 and CDR2 (germline): MDHEN, SYDVKM. The V end was cut by 4 bases, the J end by 7 bases, with 16 bases between. Here the CDR3 reads CASSSTRGAGTQYF. The CDR3 DNA follows: TGTGCCAGCAGTTCCACCAGGGGGGCGGGGACCCAGTACTTC. Full variable domain (remainder filled in from reference TRBV28 and TRBJ2-5): DVKVTQSSRYLVKRTGEKVFLECVQDMDHENMFWYRQDPGLGLRLIYFSYDVKMKEKGDIPEGYSVSREKKERFSLILESASTNQTSMYLCASSSTRGAGTQYFGPGTRLLVL.

This chain joins TRBV7-9 and TRBJ1-5; D is unclear. Germline V gene sequence: CDR1 SEHNR, CDR2 FQNEAQ (reference sequence). Between the trimmed V and J ends, which lost 1 base and 1 base, there was a span of 14 bases. The CDR3 totals 17 residues. The CDR3 region is CASSLVGSPGSNQPQHF. The CDR3 region has the DNA TGTGCCAGCAGCTTAGTAGGTAGCCCCGGGAGCAATCAGCCCCAGCATTTT.

The rearrangement links TRBV27 to TRBJ1-1; weak D call: TRBD1 (6 bases). Trimming took 5 bases from V and 8 from J, leaving 18 bases between them. The germline CDR1 and CDR2 sequences are MNHEY and SMNVEV (reference sequence). This CDR3 spans 14 amino acids. The CDR3 region is CASSRGGLPTEAFF. CDR3 DNA: TGTGCCAGCAGTCGGGGGGGCCTTCCAACCGAAGCTTTCTTT.

This chain links TRBV5-1 with TRBJ2-1, with D perhaps TRBD1 (6 bases). Trimming took 0 bases from V and 7 from J, leaving 17 bases between them. The CDR3 totals 16 residues. Germline V gene lookup returns CDR1 SGHRS and CDR2 YFSETQ. Here the CDR3 DNA reads TGCGCCAGCAGCTTGGAGATCAGGGGAATTAAGAATGAGCAGTTCTTC. This sequence encodes CASSLEIRGIKNEQFF.

This clone was detected only once. The genes are TRBV19 and TRBJ2-3, with no clear D. Germline CDR1 and CDR2: LNHDA and SQIVND (reference sequence). CDR3 length: 14 residues. Trimming took 3 bases from V and 2 from J, leaving 9 bases between them. The CDR3 spells CASSIGRITDTQYF. As DNA, the CDR3 is TGTGCCAGTAGTATTGGGCGGATCACAGATACGCAGTATTTT.

This chain links TRBV5-1 with TRBJ2-3, with TRBD2 matching over 8 bases. CDR1 and CDR2 from the germline V gene are SGHRS and YFSETQ. This CDR3 contains 15 residues. V gave up 5 bases and J gave up 4 bases; unmatched junction bases: 9. The CDR3 sequence is CASRRAGDGPDTQYF. The CDR3 nucleotides read TGCGCCAGCAGACGAGCGGGAGATGGGCCAGATACGCAGTATTTT.

The rearrangement links TRBV6-1 to TRBJ1-2; weak D call: TRBD1 (6 bases). The germline V gene has CDR1 MNHNS and CDR2 SASEGT. Trimming removed 1 base from V and 4 bases from J, with 22 bases in between. This CDR3 comprises 18 residues. CDR3 nucleotide sequence: TGTGCCAGCAGTGAAGGATGGGGGCGGGAAAGTTCGGGCTATGGCTACACCTTC. It translates to CASSEGWGRESSGYGYTF.